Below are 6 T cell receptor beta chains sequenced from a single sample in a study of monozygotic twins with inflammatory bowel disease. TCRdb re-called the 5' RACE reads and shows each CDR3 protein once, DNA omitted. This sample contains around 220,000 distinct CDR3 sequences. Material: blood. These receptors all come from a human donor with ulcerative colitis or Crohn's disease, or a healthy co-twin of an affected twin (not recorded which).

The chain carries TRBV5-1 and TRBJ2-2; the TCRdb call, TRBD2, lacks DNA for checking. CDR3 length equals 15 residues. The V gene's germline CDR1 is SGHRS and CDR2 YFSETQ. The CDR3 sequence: CASSLVRPPAGELFF.

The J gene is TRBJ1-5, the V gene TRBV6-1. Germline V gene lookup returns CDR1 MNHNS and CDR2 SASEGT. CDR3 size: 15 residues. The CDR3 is CASSPRGLVGQPQHF.

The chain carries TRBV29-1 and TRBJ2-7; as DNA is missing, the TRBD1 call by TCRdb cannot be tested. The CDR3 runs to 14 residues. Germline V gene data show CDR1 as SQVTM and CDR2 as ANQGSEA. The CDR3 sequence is CSVAHRDPVDEQYF.

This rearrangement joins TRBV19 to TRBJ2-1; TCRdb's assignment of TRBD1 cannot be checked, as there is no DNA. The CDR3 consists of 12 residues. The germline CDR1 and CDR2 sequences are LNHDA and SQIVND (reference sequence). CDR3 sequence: CASNQGADEQFF.

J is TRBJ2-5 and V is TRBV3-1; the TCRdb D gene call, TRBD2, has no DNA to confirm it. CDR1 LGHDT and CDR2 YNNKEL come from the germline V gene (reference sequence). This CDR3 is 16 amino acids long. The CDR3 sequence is CASSQGGLAGSRTQYF.

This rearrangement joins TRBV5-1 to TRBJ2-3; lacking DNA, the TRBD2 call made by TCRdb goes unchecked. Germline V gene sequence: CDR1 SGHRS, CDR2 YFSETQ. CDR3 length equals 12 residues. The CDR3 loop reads CASSPEGDTQYF.